This paragraph covers one TCR beta chain sequence. Antigen: not known. This sample was included in a study of cytomegalovirus exposure and HLA in healthy donors. V was pared by 8 bases and J by 3 bases, with 12 bases between. The CDR3 is 13 amino acids. Germline lookup yields CDR1 SGHRS and CDR2 YFSETQ. Assay used: immunoSEQ multiplex PCR; TCRdb lists only in-frame clones, some missing. The data hold some 170,000 clones, with approximately 86% observed a single time. Study-wide findings and caveats: In vitro checks showed that a few CMV-associated chains really do target CMV antigens. Cytomegalovirus-associated status was assigned to around 160 TCR beta chains. Later, an analysis found that TCR clusters from the first cohort tended to co-occur in the 130 or so validation repertoires.

The origin of this receptor is a man younger than 35 in good health and CMV-seropositive. The sample consisted of PBMCs. The genes are TRBV5-1 and TRBJ1-5; D may be TRBD1 (6 bases). Here the CDR3 reads CASNGTHNQPQHF. The CDR3 region has the DNA TGCGCCAGTAACGGGACACACAATCAGCCCCAGCATTTT.